The 19 T cell receptor beta chains presented below share a single source sample, sequenced in a study of T cell repertoires in cytomegalovirus infection. A single record per CDR3 protein comes from TCRdb applying MiXCR to the reads. Counted here are under 300,000 distinct CDR3 sequences, 9% to 15% occurring once; the ten biggest clones make up 1.5% to 2%. The source material was PBMCs. These receptors all stem from a human donor in good health (CMV status not recorded). Some clones in this sample may be carry-over from other donors' samples.

This clonotype was found many times. The rearrangement joins TRBV28 to TRBJ2-5; either TRBD1 or TRBD2 may supply D (5 bases each). Trimming removed 5 bases at V and 2 bases at J, with 15 bases between. Germline values: CDR1 MDHEN, CDR2 SYDVKM. CDR3 length: 15 amino acids. CDR3 sequence reads: CASSHPGPSQETQYF. Here the CDR3 DNA reads TGTGCCAGCAGTCATCCGGGACCCTCACAAGAGACCCAGTACTTC.

This clonotype was counted at least ten times. V gene TRBV7-2 combines with J gene TRBJ2-7; either TRBD1 or TRBD2 may supply D (5 bases each). Germline-derived CDR1 and CDR2 are SGHTA and FQGNSA. The CDR3 runs 14 residues. The V gene lost 6 bases and the J gene lost 3 bases, with 15 bases spanning the gap. The CDR3 nucleotides read TGTGCCAGCAGTCAGGGACCAGTCGTCTACGAGCAGTACTTC. It specifies CASSQGPVVYEQYF.

This clonotype has at least ten counts. The V and J genes are TRBV7-9 and TRBJ2-5; D is possibly TRBD1 (6 bases). Per germline, CDR1 SEHNR and CDR2 FQNEAQ (reference sequence). The CDR3 is 16 residues long. Trimming removed 4 bases at V and 5 bases at J, with 20 bases between. The CDR3 spells CASSSEWQGMGETQYF. CDR3 nucleotides: TGTGCCAGCAGCTCCGAATGGCAGGGGATGGGGGAGACCCAGTACTTC.

This clonotype was seen ten or more times. This rearrangement joins TRBV19 to TRBJ2-1; the D is unclear. The CDR3 sequence is 14 residues long. With 2 bases removed from V and 0 bases from J, the gap between germline ends came to 5 bases. From germline, CDR1 is LNHDA and CDR2 SQIVND (reference sequence). The CDR3 loop is CASSITNSYNEQFF. The DNA for the CDR3 is TGTGCCAGTAGTATAACAAACTCCTACAATGAGCAGTTCTTC.

V gene TRBV14 combines with J gene TRBJ2-7; TRBD1 agrees at 7 bases. Germline V gene sequence: CDR1 SGHDN, CDR2 FVKESK. The junction had 2 bases not matched to a gene; V was cut back by 0 bases and J by 6 bases. This CDR3 is 13 amino acids long. The chain's CDR3 is CASSQERQGEQYF. In nucleotides, the CDR3 is TGTGCCAGCAGCCAAGAAAGACAGGGCGAGCAGTACTTC.

This chain connects TRBV5-1 to TRBJ1-2, with D possibly TRBD1 on 6 matching bases. This CDR3 is 12 amino acids long. Between the trimmed V and J ends, which lost 3 bases and 5 bases, there was a span of 8 bases. Germline V lookup: CDR1 SGHRS, CDR2 YFSETQ. The CDR3 protein is CASSYGQYGYTF. The CDR3 DNA sequence: TGCGCCAGCAGCTACGGACAGTATGGCTACACCTTC.

This clonotype was seen ten or more times. The V gene is TRBV28, the J gene TRBJ1-2; D perhaps matches TRBD1 (6 bases). Germline V gene sequence: CDR1 MDHEN, CDR2 SYDVKM. The CDR3 consists of 14 residues. V was clipped by 7 bases and J by 4 bases, with 16 bases between them. CDR3 in amino acids: CASIGPGGGYGYTF. The CDR3 DNA follows: TGTGCCAGCATAGGGCCCGGGGGCGGCTATGGCTACACCTTC.

The chain carries TRBV14 and TRBJ1-1, with a tentative D call TRBD1 (6 bases). The CDR3 consists of 15 residues. Per germline, CDR1 SGHDN and CDR2 FVKESK. Between the trimmed V and J ends, which lost 2 bases and 2 bases, there was a span of 12 bases. The CDR3 loop is CASSQWGQANTEAFF. CDR3 nucleotide sequence: TGTGCCAGCAGCCAATGGGGGCAGGCTAACACTGAAGCTTTCTTT.

Notes on this clonotype: The CDR3 does not end in the conserved phenylalanine or tryptophan, so this is likely a read error. The DNA is omitted, as the CDR3 cannot be located on it reliably, and the CDR3 follows TCRdb's listing. This rearrangement joins TRBV7-2 to TRBJ1-2. CDR1 and CDR2 (germline): SGHTA, FQGNSA. Ends included, the CDR3 has 15 residues. The CDR3 protein is CASSLSPIEDYGHTS.

This clonotype came up many times. The rearrangement joins TRBV7-2 to TRBJ2-3, with 16 bases identical to TRBD2. The CDR3 contains 17 residues. Looked up from germline, CDR1 is SGHTA and CDR2 is FQGNSA. Unmatched junction bases numbered 8, after V lost 5 bases and J lost 6 bases. CDR3 nucleotide sequence: TGTGCCAGCAGCATCACCGGGACTAGCGGGGGGGGCGATACGCAGTATTTT. Its protein is CASSITGTSGGGDTQYF.

This clonotype was seen at least ten times. This chain uses TRBV7-2 with TRBJ2-3; D is unresolved. Looked up from germline, CDR1 is SGHTA and CDR2 is FQGNSA. With 3 bases removed from V and 0 bases from J, the gap between germline ends came to 7 bases. The CDR3 extends over 14 amino acids. The CDR3 reads CASSLATSTDTQYF. DNA of the CDR3: TGTGCCAGCAGCTTGGCTACTAGCACAGATACGCAGTATTTT.

This clonotype was found a few times. The rearrangement joins TRBV28 to TRBJ2-7; D not certain. The CDR3 has 14 residues. Germline CDR1 MDHEN, CDR2 SYDVKM. Trimming cost V 5 bases and J 6 bases, with 17 bases left between them. CDR3 in amino acids: CASSDSPTRSEQYF. The CDR3 DNA sequence: TGTGCCAGCAGTGACTCCCCCACTCGGAGCGAGCAGTACTTC.

This clonotype was recorded many times. The V and J genes are TRBV7-2 and TRBJ2-7, with TRBD2 matching 11 bases. With 1 base clipped from V and 5 bases from J, the junction kept 13 bases outside the gene matches. CDR1 SGHTA and CDR2 FQGNSA come from the germline V gene. The CDR3 extends over 18 amino acids. The CDR3 sequence is CASSLGSSGRFRGDEQYF. The DNA for the CDR3 is TGTGCCAGCAGCTTAGGATCTAGCGGGAGGTTTCGGGGGGACGAGCAGTACTTC.

This clonotype came up a few times. The chain couples TRBV11-2 to TRBJ2-3, with TRBD2 matching 11 bases. CDR3 size: 17 residues. Per the germline V gene, CDR1 is SGHAT and CDR2 is FQNNGV. J lost 1 base, V lost 5 bases, and 8 bases had no gene match. CDR3 protein: CASSTTGLAERTDTQYF. In nucleotides, the CDR3 is TGTGCCAGCAGCACGACGGGACTAGCGGAACGCACAGATACGCAGTATTTT.

This clonotype was seen repeatedly, ten times or more. The gene calls are TRBV7-2 and TRBJ2-1, with TRBD2 matching 11 bases. The junction had 10 bases not matched to a gene; V was cut back by 5 bases and J by 10 bases. CDR3 size: 15 residues. CDR1 and CDR2 from the germline V gene are SGHTA and FQGNSA. The DNA for the CDR3 is TGTGCCAGCAGCAAAACTAGCGGGAGATCGGGCGAGCAGTTCTTC. This gives the protein CASSKTSGRSGEQFF.

The chain joins TRBV28 to TRBJ2-2; D may be TRBD1 or TRBD2 (5 bases each). V was trimmed by 6 bases and J by 3 bases, leaving 17 bases between them. The CDR3 runs 16 residues. In germline, CDR1 is MDHEN, CDR2 SYDVKM. The CDR3 loop is CASRTTGTGHTGELFF. In nucleotides, the CDR3 is TGTGCCAGCAGGACAACCGGGACGGGGCACACCGGGGAGCTGTTTTTT.

V and J are TRBV3-1 and TRBJ2-7, with a possible D match to TRBD2 (5 bases). Germline V gene sequence: CDR1 LGHDT, CDR2 YNNKEL (reference sequence). With 4 bases removed from V and 4 bases from J, the gap between germline ends came to 14 bases. The CDR3 spans 14 residues. CDR3 amino acids: CASSPTRGTYEQYF. CDR3 nucleotide sequence: TGTGCCAGCAGCCCCACTCGGGGAACATACGAGCAGTACTTC.

This clonotype has a single count. A much larger clone is a single base away; this may be a read error. This rearrangement joins TRBV2 to TRBJ1-3, with D perhaps TRBD1 (5 bases). Trimming took off 3 bases at V and 0 bases at J, with 15 bases between the two ends. Germline CDR1 reads SNHLY; CDR2 reads FYNNEI. The CDR3 sequence is 17 residues long. In DNA form, the CDR3 reads TGTGCCAGCAGTGATGTGGGGCAGGGAAACTCTGGAAACACCATATATTTT. Protein sequence: CASSDVGQGNSGNTIYF.

In this sample, this clonotype turned up a few times. The J gene is TRBJ2-7, the V gene TRBV19; 7 bases agree with TRBD2. This CDR3 comprises 15 residues. CDR1 and CDR2 from the germline V gene are LNHDA and SQIVND (reference sequence). V dropped 5 bases and J dropped 0; count of bases not matched to a gene: 7. CDR3: CASSPLGGSSYEQYF. In DNA, the CDR3 is TGTGCCAGTAGTCCGCTGGGCGGGAGCTCCTACGAGCAGTACTTC.